This TCR beta chain was recorded in a study of shared clonotypes between healthy human individuals. At the level of the study: Three men and a couple of women, aged 18 to 49, were donors.

Naivety among CD8 cells was defined by CD45RO negativity and positive CCR7 selection, thereby excluding terminally differentiated effector memory CD45RA+ cells. Donors, healthy HIV-negative adults, lacked recent acute infections or vaccinations. The assay was immunoSEQ multiplex PCR, and TCRdb's table has in-frame clones only and misses some. Altogether some 2 million clones are present, 85% to 95% being singletons, with the ten largest covering 0.85% to 1.2%. This clone was seen just once. The material sequenced was naive CD8+ T cells sorted from blood. This receptor was identified in a man in his late teens or twenties in good health.

In nucleotides, the CDR3 is TGTGCCAGCAGCTTAGGGCTAGCGGGAGGAGATTGGGAGACCCAGTACTTC. Translated, it gives CASSLGLAGGDWETQYF. The V call is TRBV11-2, the J call TRBJ2-5; 11 nucleotides agree with TRBD2. The junction had 9 bases not matched to a gene; V was cut back by 1 base and J by 5 bases. The CDR3 consists of 17 residues. Germline V gene data show CDR1 as SGHAT and CDR2 as FQNNGV.